This entry features one T cell receptor (beta chain) sequence. This record belongs to a study of blood T cell repertoires in COVID-19. Some clones are missing from TCRdb's copy, which holds only in-frame ones; the method was immunoSEQ multiplex PCR. Of approximately 130,000 clones in the sample, more than 75% were seen once. The CDR3 has 13 amino acids. Germline assignment: CDR1 SGHTA and CDR2 FQGTGA. The V gene lost 0 bases and the J gene lost 8 bases, with 10 bases spanning the gap. The source of this sequence is a man aged 50 to 59 with active COVID-19. This chain links TRBV7-3 with TRBJ1-2; D possibly corresponds to TRBD1 (6 bases). The source material was peripheral blood. Here the CDR3 reads CASSLTSTGGYTF. The CDR3 bases are TGTGCCAGCAGCTTAACTAGTACAGGGGGCTACACCTTC.